Listed below are T cell receptor beta chains from one sample, sequenced in a study of blood T cell repertoires in COVID-19. Repertoires were generated with immunoSEQ multiplex PCR, while TCRdb's copy carries only in-frame clones and drops some. The sample records tens of thousands of clones, approximately 83% being singletons. Input material: peripheral blood. The receptors were gathered from a man older than 75 with acute or convalescent COVID-19. Both conserved end residues are part of each CDR3. Fields, in order: clone size, V gene, J gene, D gene, CDR3 DNA, CDR3 protein. The D gene is left open where the match is weak. The size field is filled for only some rows; it gives once, few, many or a size class.

clone size: -; V gene: TRBV6-6; J gene: TRBJ1-1; D gene: -; CDR3 DNA: TGTGCCAGCAGCCTGACCAGGGGCGCTGAAGCTTTCTTT; CDR3 protein: CASSLTRGAEAFF
clone size: -; V gene: TRBV2; J gene: TRBJ2-7; D gene: -; CDR3 DNA: TGTGCCAGCGAGGTCGATAGCAGCTCCTACGAGCAGTACTTC; CDR3 protein: CASEVDSSSYEQYF
clone size: -; V gene: TRBV5-1; J gene: TRBJ1-2; D gene: -; CDR3 DNA: TGCGCCAGCAGCTTGGACGGAGACTATGGCTACACCTTC; CDR3 protein: CASSLDGDYGYTF
clone size: -; V gene: TRBV2; J gene: TRBJ2-1; D gene: TRBD2; CDR3 DNA: TGTGCCAGTCTTACTAGCGGGAGTAGCCATGAGCAGTTCTTC; CDR3 protein: CASLTSGSSHEQFF
clone size: -; V gene: TRBV5-1; J gene: TRBJ1-1; D gene: -; CDR3 DNA: TGCGCCAGCAGCCGGGGGGGATCTGACCCAGCTTTCTTT; CDR3 protein: CASSRGGSDPAFF
clone size: -; V gene: TRBV2; J gene: TRBJ2-1; D gene: TRBD2; CDR3 DNA: TGTGCCAGGGAGACTAGCGCCAACAATGAGCAGTTCTTC; CDR3 protein: CARETSANNEQFF
clone size: -; V gene: TRBV4-2; J gene: TRBJ1-2; D gene: TRBD1; CDR3 DNA: TGTGCCAGCAGCCAAGAAGGAGGGGGCACTAACTATGGCTACACCTTC; CDR3 protein: CASSQEGGGTNYGYTF
clone size: -; V gene: TRBV11-3; J gene: TRBJ2-7; D gene: TRBD1; CDR3 DNA: TGTGCCAGCAGCTATCCGGGACAGGGGATGTTCTACGAGCAGTACTTC; CDR3 protein: CASSYPGQGMFYEQYF
clone size: -; V gene: TRBV24-1; J gene: TRBJ2-3; D gene: TRBD2; CDR3 DNA: TGTGCCACCAGCGGGGCCGGACAGCCTGTCGGACAGCGGACTAGCGGGACAGATACGCAGTATTTT; CDR3 protein: CATSGAGQPVGQRTSGTDTQYF
clone size: -; V gene: TRBV19; J gene: TRBJ1-2; D gene: -; CDR3 DNA: TGTGCCAGTAGTCTAGGCGGGGATCGCTATGGCTACACCTTC; CDR3 protein: CASSLGGDRYGYTF
clone size: -; V gene: TRBV14; J gene: TRBJ1-3; D gene: -; CDR3 DNA: TGTGCCAGCAGCCCAGCCGGAGGGTCCCGGGGCACCATATATTTT; CDR3 protein: CASSPAGGSRGTIYF
clone size: -; V gene: TRBV7-2; J gene: TRBJ2-1; D gene: TRBD2; CDR3 DNA: TGTGCCAGCAGCTTAACTAGCGGGAGGCCTAGCTCCTACAATGAGCAGTTCTTC; CDR3 protein: CASSLTSGRPSSYNEQFF
clone size: few; V gene: TRBV14; J gene: TRBJ2-7; D gene: -; CDR3 DNA: TGTGCCAGCAGCCAAACGACTACCTACGAGCAGTACTTC; CDR3 protein: CASSQTTTYEQYF
clone size: -; V gene: TRBV2; J gene: TRBJ1-1; D gene: -; CDR3 DNA: TGTGCCAGCAGGGAACAGGCCCAGAACACTGAAGCTTTCTTT; CDR3 protein: CASREQAQNTEAFF
clone size: -; V gene: TRBV7-2; J gene: TRBJ1-2; D gene: TRBD1; CDR3 DNA: TGTGCCAGCAGCGTACAGGGGGGGGTCTATGGCTACACCTTC; CDR3 protein: CASSVQGGVYGYTF
clone size: -; V gene: TRBV5-1; J gene: TRBJ2-7; D gene: TRBD1; CDR3 DNA: TGCGCCAGCAGCTTCAGACAGGGCCCCTACGAGCAGTACTTC; CDR3 protein: CASSFRQGPYEQYF
clone size: -; V gene: TRBV5-5; J gene: TRBJ2-1; D gene: -; CDR3 DNA: TGTGCCAGCAGCCCAGCGACAGGCAATGAGCAGTTCTTC; CDR3 protein: CASSPATGNEQFF
clone size: -; V gene: TRBV15; J gene: TRBJ2-7; D gene: -; CDR3 DNA: TGTGCCACCAGCAGAGGGCCCCACGAGCAGTACTTC; CDR3 protein: CATSRGPHEQYF
clone size: -; V gene: TRBV11-2; J gene: TRBJ2-5; D gene: TRBD1; CDR3 DNA: TGTGCCAGCAGCGAAGGACAGGGTAGGGTGGAGACCCAGTACTTC; CDR3 protein: CASSEGQGRVETQYF
clone size: once; V gene: TRBV19; J gene: TRBJ1-5; D gene: TRBD1; CDR3 DNA: TGTGCCAGTAGTATCCTCCTGGGAACAGGGGGAAATCAGCCCCAGCATTTT; CDR3 protein: CASSILLGTGGNQPQHF
clone size: -; V gene: TRBV20-1; J gene: TRBJ2-3; D gene: -; CDR3 DNA: TGCAGTGCGCGGACTGGGGAGTTC; CDR3 protein: CSARTGEF
clone size: once; V gene: TRBV5-1; J gene: TRBJ1-2; D gene: TRBD1; CDR3 DNA: TGCGCCAGCAGCTTGGAACAGGGGGACTATGGCTACACCTTC; CDR3 protein: CASSLEQGDYGYTF
clone size: -; V gene: TRBV9; J gene: TRBJ2-3; D gene: -; CDR3 DNA: TGTGCCAGCAGCGTAGGGAAGGGGCCCGGCACAGATACGCAGTATTTT; CDR3 protein: CASSVGKGPGTDTQYF
clone size: -; V gene: TRBV7-2; J gene: TRBJ1-5; D gene: TRBD1; CDR3 DNA: TGTGCCAGCAGCGACAGGGTGACGGGCAATCAGCCCCAGCATTTT; CDR3 protein: CASSDRVTGNQPQHF
clone size: once; V gene: TRBV11-3; J gene: TRBJ1-1; D gene: -; CDR3 DNA: TGTGCCAGCAGCTTAGCGGTGATGAACACTGAAGCTTTCTTT; CDR3 protein: CASSLAVMNTEAFF
clone size: -; V gene: TRBV11-2; J gene: TRBJ1-1; D gene: -; CDR3 DNA: TGTGCCAGCAGCTTAGTTGGATCGCGGACTGAAGCTTTCTTT; CDR3 protein: CASSLVGSRTEAFF
clone size: -; V gene: TRBV5-1; J gene: TRBJ2-7; D gene: TRBD1; CDR3 DNA: TGCGCCAGCAGCTCGGGACAGAGCTCCTACGAGCAGTACTTC; CDR3 protein: CASSSGQSSYEQYF
clone size: -; V gene: TRBV9; J gene: TRBJ1-2; D gene: -; CDR3 DNA: TGTGCCAGCAGCGTAGCACGGGGGAAGGGGCATTTCACCTTC; CDR3 protein: CASSVARGKGHFTF
clone size: -; V gene: TRBV3-1/TRBV3-2; J gene: TRBJ2-1; D gene: -; CDR3 DNA: TGTGCCAGCAGCCAAGATCTGCCCGGTGAGCAGTTCTTC; CDR3 protein: CASSQDLPGEQFF
clone size: -; V gene: TRBV4-1; J gene: TRBJ1-1; D gene: TRBD1; CDR3 DNA: TGCGCCAGCAGCCGACAGGGAAACACTGAAGCTTTCTTT; CDR3 protein: CASSRQGNTEAFF
clone size: -; V gene: TRBV7-2; J gene: TRBJ2-5; D gene: TRBD2; CDR3 DNA: TGTGCCAGCAGCTTAGGACTAGCGGGAGGGCTAGAGACCCAGTACTTC; CDR3 protein: CASSLGLAGGLETQYF
clone size: -; V gene: TRBV9; J gene: TRBJ1-1; D gene: TRBD1; CDR3 DNA: TGTGCCAGCAGCGTACGACAGGGACGAGGGAACACTGAAGCTTTCTTT; CDR3 protein: CASSVRQGRGNTEAFF
clone size: -; V gene: TRBV7-2; J gene: TRBJ1-2; D gene: TRBD1; CDR3 DNA: TGTGCCAGCAGTTCAACCGGGACAGGGGATGGAGGCTACACCTTC; CDR3 protein: CASSSTGTGDGGYTF
clone size: once; V gene: TRBV19; J gene: TRBJ1-2; D gene: -; CDR3 DNA: TGTGCCAGTAGTATAGAGGGAGGGATCCACACCTTC; CDR3 protein: CASSIEGGIHTF
clone size: -; V gene: TRBV25-1; J gene: TRBJ2-7; D gene: -; CDR3 DNA: TGTGCCAGCAGGGGAGTAAAGGAGCAGTACTTC; CDR3 protein: CASRGVKEQYF